This T cell receptor (beta chain) was sequenced during a study of control samples from healthy donors and cancer patients. The protocol was immunoSEQ multiplex PCR, while the TCRdb copy is restricted to in-frame clones and leaves out a portion. The sample carries about 110,000 clones, about 89% recorded once. Trimming left V 5 bases short and J 5 bases short, with 18 bases between. The germline V gene has CDR1 MNHEY and CDR2 SVGAGI. This CDR3 comprises 15 residues. This TCR was recovered from a woman between 50 and 59 years old in good health. Material: blood. This rearrangement joins TRBV6-5 to TRBJ1-2; no reliable D call. CDR3 in amino acids: CASSLSNGHIYGYTF. In DNA form, the CDR3 reads TGTGCCAGCAGTCTATCTAACGGCCACATATATGGCTACACCTTC.